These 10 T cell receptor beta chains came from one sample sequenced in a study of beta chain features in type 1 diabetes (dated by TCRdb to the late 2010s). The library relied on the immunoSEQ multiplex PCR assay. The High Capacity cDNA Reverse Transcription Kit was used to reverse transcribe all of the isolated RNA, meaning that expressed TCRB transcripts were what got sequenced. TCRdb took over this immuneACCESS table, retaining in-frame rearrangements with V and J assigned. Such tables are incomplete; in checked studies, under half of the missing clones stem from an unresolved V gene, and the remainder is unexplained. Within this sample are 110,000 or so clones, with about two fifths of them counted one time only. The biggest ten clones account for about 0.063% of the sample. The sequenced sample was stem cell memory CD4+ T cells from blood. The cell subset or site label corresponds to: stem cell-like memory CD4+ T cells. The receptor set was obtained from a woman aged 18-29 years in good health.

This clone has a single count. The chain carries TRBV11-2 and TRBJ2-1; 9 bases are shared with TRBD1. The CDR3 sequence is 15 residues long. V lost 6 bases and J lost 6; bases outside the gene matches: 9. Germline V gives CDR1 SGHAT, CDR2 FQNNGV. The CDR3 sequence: CASRGVGTGLNEQFF. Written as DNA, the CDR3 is TGTGCCAGCAGGGGGGTCGGGACAGGGCTCAATGAGCAGTTCTTC.

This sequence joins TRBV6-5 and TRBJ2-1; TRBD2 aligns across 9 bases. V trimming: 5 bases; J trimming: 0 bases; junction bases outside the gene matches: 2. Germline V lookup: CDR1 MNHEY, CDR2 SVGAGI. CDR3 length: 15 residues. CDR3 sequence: CASSLSGSSYNEQFF. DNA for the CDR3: TGTGCCAGCAGTCTTAGCGGGAGCTCCTACAATGAGCAGTTCTTC.

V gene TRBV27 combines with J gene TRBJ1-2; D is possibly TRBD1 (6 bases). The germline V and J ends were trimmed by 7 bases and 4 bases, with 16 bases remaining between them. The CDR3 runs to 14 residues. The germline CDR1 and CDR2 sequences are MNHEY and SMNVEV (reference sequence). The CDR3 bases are TGTGCCAGCAAGCGGGGGGCGGGGGGCTATGGCTACACCTTC. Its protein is CASKRGAGGYGYTF.

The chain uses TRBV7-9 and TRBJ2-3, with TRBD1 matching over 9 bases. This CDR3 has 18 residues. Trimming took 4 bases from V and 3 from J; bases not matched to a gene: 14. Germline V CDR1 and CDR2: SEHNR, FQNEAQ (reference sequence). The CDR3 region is CASSSISYRDRETDTQYF. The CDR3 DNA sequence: TGTGCCAGCAGCTCTATCAGCTATCGGGACAGGGAGACAGATACGCAGTATTTT.

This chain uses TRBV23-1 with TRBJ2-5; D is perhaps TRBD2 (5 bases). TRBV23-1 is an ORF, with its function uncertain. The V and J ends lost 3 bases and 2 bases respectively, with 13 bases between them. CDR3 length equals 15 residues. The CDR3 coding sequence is TGCGCCAGCAGTCATCCCTTACTAGGGCAAGAGACCCAGTACTTC. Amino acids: CASSHPLLGQETQYF.

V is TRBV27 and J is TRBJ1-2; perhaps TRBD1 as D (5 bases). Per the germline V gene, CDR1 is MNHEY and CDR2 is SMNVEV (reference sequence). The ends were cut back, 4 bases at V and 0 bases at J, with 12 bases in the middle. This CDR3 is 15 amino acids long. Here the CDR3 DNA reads TGTGCCAGCAGTTCCCACCCGACAGCTAACTATGGCTACACCTTC. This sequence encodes CASSSHPTANYGYTF.

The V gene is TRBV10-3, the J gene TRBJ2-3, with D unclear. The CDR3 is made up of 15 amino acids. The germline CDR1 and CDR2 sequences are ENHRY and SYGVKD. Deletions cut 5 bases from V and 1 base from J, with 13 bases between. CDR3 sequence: CAISILIGGTDTQYF. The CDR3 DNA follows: TGTGCCATCAGTATATTAATTGGAGGCACAGATACGCAGTATTTT.

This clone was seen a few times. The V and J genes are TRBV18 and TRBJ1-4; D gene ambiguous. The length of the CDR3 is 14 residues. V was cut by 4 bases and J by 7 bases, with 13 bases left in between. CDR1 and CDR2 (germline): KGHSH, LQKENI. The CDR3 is CASSQERFSEKLFF. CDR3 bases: TGTGCCAGCTCACAAGAGCGGTTTTCTGAAAAACTGTTTTTT. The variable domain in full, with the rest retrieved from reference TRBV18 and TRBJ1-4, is NAGVMQNPRHLVRRRGQEARLRCSPMKGHSHVYWYRQLPEEGLKFMVYLQKENIIDESGMPKERFSAEFPKEGPSILRIQQVVRGDSAAYFCASSQERFSEKLFFGSGTQLSVL.

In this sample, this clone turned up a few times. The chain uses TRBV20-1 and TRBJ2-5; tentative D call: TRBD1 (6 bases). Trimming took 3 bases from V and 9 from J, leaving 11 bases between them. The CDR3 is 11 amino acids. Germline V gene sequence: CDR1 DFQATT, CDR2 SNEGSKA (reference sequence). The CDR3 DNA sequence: TGCAGTGCTAGTGGGGGCGAGGCCCAGTACTTC. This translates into CSASGGEAQYF.

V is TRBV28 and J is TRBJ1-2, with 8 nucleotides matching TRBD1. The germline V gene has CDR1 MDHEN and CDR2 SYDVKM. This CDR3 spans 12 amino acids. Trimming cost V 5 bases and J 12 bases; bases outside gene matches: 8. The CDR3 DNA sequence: TGTGCCAGCAGTCTCGGACAGGGTTCCCACACCTTC. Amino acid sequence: CASSLGQGSHTF.